These 7 T cell receptor beta chains came from one sample sequenced in a study of T-cell memory formation after mild COVID-19. One entry per CDR3 protein, called by TCRdb with MiXCR from the 5' RACE reads. The sample shows about 250,000 distinct CDR3 sequences, about 16% of them seen only once. The source material was PBMCs or a T cell subset sorted from them (not recorded which). The receptors stem from a man aged 18 to 35 who had mild COVID-19 (a few samples of this study predate the infection). Cell type and time point are not known.

This chain joins TRBV27 and TRBJ1-5; D is unresolved. V was cut by 2 bases and J by 1 base, with 6 bases left in between. CDR1 and CDR2 (germline): MNHEY, SMNVEV (reference sequence). The CDR3 has 14 residues. The CDR3 nucleotides read TGTGCCAGCAGTTTAGTACCGAGCAATCAGCCCCAGCATTTT. Translating gives CASSLVPSNQPQHF.

This clonotype showed up just a few times. The rearrangement uses TRBV7-2 and TRBJ2-3; D is unresolved. The CDR3 length is 14 residues. Germline-derived CDR1 and CDR2 are SGHTA and FQGNSA. V was pared by 6 bases and J by 6 bases, with 16 bases between. The CDR3 nucleotides are TGTGCCAGCAGACCCGACTCGGGCGGTGATACGCAGTATTTT. Translated: CASRPDSGGDTQYF.

The CDR3 is CASSPGAGNNQPQHF. CDR3 sequence (DNA): TGTGCCAGCTCACCCGGGGCTGGAAACAATCAGCCCCAGCATTTT. The J gene is TRBJ1-5, the V gene TRBV18; weak D call: TRBD1 (5 bases). CDR1 is KGHSH, CDR2 LQKENI, per germline. V lost 3 bases, J lost 3 bases, and 12 bases lay in between. The CDR3 totals 15 residues. The full variable domain, completed using reference TRBV18 and TRBJ1-5, is NAGVMQNPRHLVRRRGQEARLRCSPMKGHSHVYWYRQLPEEGLKFMVYLQKENIIDESGMPKERFSAEFPKEGPSILRIQQVVRGDSAAYFCASSPGAGNNQPQHFGDGTRLSIL.

The chain couples TRBV20-1 to TRBJ1-1; D is perhaps TRBD1 (5 bases). The germline V gene encodes CDR1 DFQATT and CDR2 SNEGSKA (reference sequence). The CDR3 runs to 13 residues. Trimming pared 6 bases from V and 0 bases from J, leaving 11 bases between. The CDR3 coding sequence is TGCAGTGCGCAGGACACTATGAACACTGAAGCTTTCTTT. Amino acids: CSAQDTMNTEAFF.

The chain joins TRBV10-3 to TRBJ2-3, with D perhaps matching TRBD1 (6 bases). Germline-derived CDR1 and CDR2 are ENHRY and SYGVKD. The CDR3 spans 12 residues. With 0 bases removed from V and 11 bases from J, the gap between germline ends came to 9 bases. The CDR3 loop reads CAISESLGGQYF. The DNA of the CDR3 is TGTGCCATCAGTGAGTCTTTAGGGGGGCAGTATTTT.

The chain employs TRBV7-2 and TRBJ1-2; 8 bases line up with TRBD1. The CDR3 spans 15 residues. The V and J ends lost 4 bases and 7 bases, in that order; junction bases with no gene match: 11. CDR1 and CDR2 from the germline V gene are SGHTA and FQGNSA. The DNA for the CDR3 is TGTGCCAGCAGCTACACAGGGGGGTTGGGACCTGGCTACACCTTC. Translating gives CASSYTGGLGPGYTF.

The V gene is TRBV7-6, the J gene TRBJ1-2; D possibly corresponds to TRBD1 (6 bases). Germline assignment: CDR1 SGHVS and CDR2 FNYEAQ. This CDR3 is built from 12 residues. The V end was cut by 5 bases, the J end by 7 bases, with 11 bases between. The CDR3 loop is CASSMTGFGYTF. The DNA for the CDR3 is TGTGCCAGCAGCATGACAGGTTTTGGCTACACCTTC.